This T cell receptor (beta chain) was found in a study of blood T cells in healthy people across ages. Trimming pared 3 bases from V and 1 base from J, leaving 11 bases between. The CDR3 is made up of 14 amino acids. Germline CDR1 SQVTM, CDR2 ANQGSEA. Many counts were recorded for this clonotype. Antigen specificity is unknown. A second PCR of about 7 to 11 cycles used a sample-barcoded 5' primer and a J-beta primer mix. All samples gave at least 3 million CDR3-containing paired-end reads. TCRdb reprocessed the 5' RACE reads via MiXCR and lists one record per CDR3 protein. The sample lists some 1.5 million distinct CDR3 sequences; 28% were seen once. Study-level points and caveats: Considered underestimates were the diversity estimates obtained from one million T cells. Higher naive T cell percentage went strongly together with higher TCR beta diversity.

This TCR derives from a woman in her thirties in good health. The sequenced sample was blood. The chain employs TRBV29-1 and TRBJ2-3; no clear D. This chain's CDR3 is CSVDGAKRTDTQYF. In nucleotides, the CDR3 is TGCAGCGTTGATGGAGCGAAACGCACAGATACGCAGTATTTT.